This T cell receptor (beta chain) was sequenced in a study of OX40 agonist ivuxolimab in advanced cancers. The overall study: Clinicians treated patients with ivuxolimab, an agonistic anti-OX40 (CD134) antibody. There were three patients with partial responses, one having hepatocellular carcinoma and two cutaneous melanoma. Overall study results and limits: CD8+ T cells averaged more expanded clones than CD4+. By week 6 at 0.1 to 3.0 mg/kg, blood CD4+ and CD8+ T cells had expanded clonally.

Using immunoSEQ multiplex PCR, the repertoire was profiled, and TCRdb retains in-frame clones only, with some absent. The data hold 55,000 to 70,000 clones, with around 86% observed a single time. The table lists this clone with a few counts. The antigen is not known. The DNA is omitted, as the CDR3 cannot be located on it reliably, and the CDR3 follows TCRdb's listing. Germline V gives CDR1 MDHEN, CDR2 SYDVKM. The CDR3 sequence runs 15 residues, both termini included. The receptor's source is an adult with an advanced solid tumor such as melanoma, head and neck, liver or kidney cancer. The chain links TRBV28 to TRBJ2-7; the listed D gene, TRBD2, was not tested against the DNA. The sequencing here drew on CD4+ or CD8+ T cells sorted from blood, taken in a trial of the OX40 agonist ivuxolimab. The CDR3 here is CASSSSFRTSYEQYF.